This TCR beta chain was recovered during a study of technical replicates of blood from several donors. This table comes from immunoSEQ multiplex PCR, and its TCRdb copy is limited to in-frame clones, with some not included. Of tens of thousands of clones in the sample, about nine tenths were seen once. Germline V gene lookup returns CDR1 SQVTM and CDR2 ANQGSEA. V was pared by 1 base and J by 4 bases, with 13 bases between. The CDR3 is 14 amino acids. The gene calls are TRBV29-1 and TRBJ1-2; D possibly corresponds to TRBD1 (6 bases). Sequencing used T cells isolated from PBMCs. This clonotype was obtained from a human donor in good health. The CDR3 nucleotides read TGCAGCGTTGAAGCCCAGGGGCGCGGCTATGGCTACACCTTC. It encodes CSVEAQGRGYGYTF.